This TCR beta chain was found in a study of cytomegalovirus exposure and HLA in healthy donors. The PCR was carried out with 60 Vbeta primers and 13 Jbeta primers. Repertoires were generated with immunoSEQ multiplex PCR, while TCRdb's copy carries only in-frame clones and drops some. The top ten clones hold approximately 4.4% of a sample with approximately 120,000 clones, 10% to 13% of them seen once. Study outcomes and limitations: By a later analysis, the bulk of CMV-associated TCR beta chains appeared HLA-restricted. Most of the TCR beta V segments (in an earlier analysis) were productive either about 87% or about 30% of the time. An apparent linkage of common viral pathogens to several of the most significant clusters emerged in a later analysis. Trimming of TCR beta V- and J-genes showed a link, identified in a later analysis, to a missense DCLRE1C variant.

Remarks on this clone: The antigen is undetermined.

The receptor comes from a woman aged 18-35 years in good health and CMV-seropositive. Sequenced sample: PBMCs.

DNA for the CDR3: TGTGCCAGCAGTCTAAGGGGGAACACTGAAGCTTTCTTT. It codes for CASSLRGNTEAFF. V usage is TRBV6-5 and J usage is TRBJ1-1; the D gene is possibly TRBD1 (5 bases). The CDR3 is 13 residues long. The germline V and J ends were trimmed by 5 bases and 1 base, with 8 bases remaining between them. CDR1 and CDR2 (germline): MNHEY, SVGAGI.